The entry below describes one TCR beta chain. Its antigen is not identified. Other DNA sequences in the sample encode the same CDR3. Assay used: immunoSEQ multiplex PCR; TCRdb lists only in-frame clones, some missing. The repertoire holds 1,500 to 2,000 clones, with 60% to 80% as singletons. This CDR3 contains 16 residues. V shed 0 bases and J shed 3 bases, with 15 bases lying between them. Germline values: CDR1 MNHEY, CDR2 SMNVEV (reference sequence). The data are from a study of CD8 T cell repertoires and HIV-1 epitope variants. Sequencing was done on a sample of cultured CD8+ T cells derived from PBMCs. The TCR was taken from a male donor with HIV. The genes are TRBV27 and TRBJ2-7, with TRBD1 as a possible D gene (5 bases). CDR3 sequence reads: CASSLSQGTLSYEQYF. For the CDR3, the DNA is TGTGCCAGCAGTTTATCCCAGGGTACTCTGAGCTACGAGCAGTACTTC.